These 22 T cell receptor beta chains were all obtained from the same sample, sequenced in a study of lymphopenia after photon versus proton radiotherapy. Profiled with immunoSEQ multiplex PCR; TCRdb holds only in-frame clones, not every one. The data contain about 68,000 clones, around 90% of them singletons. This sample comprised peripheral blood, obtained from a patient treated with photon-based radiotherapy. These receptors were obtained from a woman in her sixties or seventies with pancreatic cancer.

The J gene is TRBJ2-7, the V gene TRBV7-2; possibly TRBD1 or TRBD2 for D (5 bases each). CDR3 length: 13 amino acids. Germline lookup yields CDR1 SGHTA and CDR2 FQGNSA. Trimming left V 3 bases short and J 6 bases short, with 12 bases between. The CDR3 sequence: CASSFAGTVEQYF. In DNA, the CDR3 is TGTGCCAGCAGCTTTGCAGGGACCGTCGAGCAGTACTTC.

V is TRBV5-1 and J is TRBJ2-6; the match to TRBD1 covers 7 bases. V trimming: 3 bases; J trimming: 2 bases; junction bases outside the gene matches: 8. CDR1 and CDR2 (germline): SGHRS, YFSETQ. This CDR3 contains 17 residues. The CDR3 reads CASSSRTGVAGANVLTF. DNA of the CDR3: TGCGCCAGCAGCTCGAGGACAGGAGTCGCTGGGGCCAACGTCCTGACTTTC.

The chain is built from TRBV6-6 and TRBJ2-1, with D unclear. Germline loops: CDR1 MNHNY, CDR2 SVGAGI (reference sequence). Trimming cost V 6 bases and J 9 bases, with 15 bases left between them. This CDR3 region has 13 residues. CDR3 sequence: CASRRDGSGEQFF. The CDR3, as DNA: TGTGCCAGCAGGAGAGACGGCTCGGGTGAGCAGTTCTTC.

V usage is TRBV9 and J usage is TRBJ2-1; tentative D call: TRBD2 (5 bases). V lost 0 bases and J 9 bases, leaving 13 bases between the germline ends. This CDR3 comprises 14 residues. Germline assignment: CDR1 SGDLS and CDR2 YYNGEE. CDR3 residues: CASSVGTAVGEQFF. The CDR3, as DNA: TGTGCCAGCAGCGTAGGTACAGCGGTTGGTGAGCAGTTCTTC.

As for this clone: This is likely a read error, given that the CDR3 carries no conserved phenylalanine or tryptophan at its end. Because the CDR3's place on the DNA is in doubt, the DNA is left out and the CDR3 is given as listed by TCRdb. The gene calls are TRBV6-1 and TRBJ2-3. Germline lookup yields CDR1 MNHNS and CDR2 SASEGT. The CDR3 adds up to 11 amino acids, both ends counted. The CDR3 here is CASSSKRTNTL.

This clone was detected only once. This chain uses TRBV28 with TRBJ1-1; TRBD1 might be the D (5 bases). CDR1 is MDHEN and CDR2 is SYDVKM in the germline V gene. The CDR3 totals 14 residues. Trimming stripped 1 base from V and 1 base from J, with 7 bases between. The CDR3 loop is CASSLFGGNTEAFF. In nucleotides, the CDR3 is TGTGCCAGCAGTTTATTCGGGGGGAACACTGAAGCTTTCTTT.

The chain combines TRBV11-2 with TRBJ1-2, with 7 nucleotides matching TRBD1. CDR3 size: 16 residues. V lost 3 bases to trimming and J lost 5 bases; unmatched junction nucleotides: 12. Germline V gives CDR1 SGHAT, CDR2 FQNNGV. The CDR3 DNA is TGTGCCAGCAGCTTGCCCCTCGGGACAGAATTTTATGGCTACACCTTC. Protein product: CASSLPLGTEFYGYTF.

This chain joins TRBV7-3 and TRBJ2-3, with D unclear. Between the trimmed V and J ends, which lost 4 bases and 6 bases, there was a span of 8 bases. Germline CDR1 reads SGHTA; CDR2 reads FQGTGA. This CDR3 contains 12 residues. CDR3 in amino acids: CASSSAGDTQYF. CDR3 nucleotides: TGTGCCAGCAGCTCGGCCGGGGATACGCAGTATTTT.

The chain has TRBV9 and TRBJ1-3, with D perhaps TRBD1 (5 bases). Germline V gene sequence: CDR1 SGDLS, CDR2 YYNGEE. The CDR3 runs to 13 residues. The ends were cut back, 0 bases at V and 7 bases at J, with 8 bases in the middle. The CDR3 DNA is TGTGCCAGCAGCGTAGGAGAGGGGAACACCATATATTTT. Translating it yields CASSVGEGNTIYF.

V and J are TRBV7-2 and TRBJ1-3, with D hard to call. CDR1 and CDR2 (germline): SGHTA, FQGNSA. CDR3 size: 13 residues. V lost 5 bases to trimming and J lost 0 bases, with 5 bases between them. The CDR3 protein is CASSPSSGNTIYF. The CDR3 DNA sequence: TGTGCCAGCAGCCCCTCCTCTGGAAACACCATATATTTT.

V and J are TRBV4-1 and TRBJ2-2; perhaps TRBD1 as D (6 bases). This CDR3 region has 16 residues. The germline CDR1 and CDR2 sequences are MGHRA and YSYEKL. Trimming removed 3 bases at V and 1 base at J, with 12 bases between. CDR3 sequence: CASSHPEGVNTGELFF. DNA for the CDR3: TGCGCCAGCAGCCATCCCGAGGGGGTGAACACCGGGGAGCTGTTTTTT.

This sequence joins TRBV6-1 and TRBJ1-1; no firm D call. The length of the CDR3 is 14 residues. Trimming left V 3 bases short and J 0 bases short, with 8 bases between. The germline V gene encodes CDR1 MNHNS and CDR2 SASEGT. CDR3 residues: CASSEGNMNTEAFF. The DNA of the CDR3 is TGTGCCAGCAGTGAGGGGAACATGAACACTGAAGCTTTCTTT.

CDR3 nucleotides: TGTGCCAGCAGCCAAGTAGCGGGAGGGCCGGTGGGCACAGATACGCAGTATTTT. It encodes CASSQVAGGPVGTDTQYF. The chain has TRBV4-2 and TRBJ2-3, with 11 nucleotides matching TRBD2. J gave up 1 base and V 1 base, and 7 bases lay outside the gene matches. Per the germline V gene, CDR1 is LGHNA and CDR2 is YNFKEQ. The CDR3 length is 18 residues.

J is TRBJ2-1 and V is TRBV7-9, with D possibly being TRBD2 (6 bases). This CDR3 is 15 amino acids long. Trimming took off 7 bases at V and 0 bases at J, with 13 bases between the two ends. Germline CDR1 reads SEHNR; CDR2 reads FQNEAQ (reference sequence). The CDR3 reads CASNRDSSSYNEQFF. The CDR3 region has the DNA TGTGCCAGCAACCGGGACTCCAGCTCCTACAATGAGCAGTTCTTC. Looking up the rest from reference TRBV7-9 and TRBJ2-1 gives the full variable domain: DTGVSQNPRHKITKRGQNVTFRCDPISEHNRLYWYRQTLGQGPEFLTYFQNEAQLEKSRLLSDRFSAERPKGSFSTLEIQRTEQGDSAMYLCASNRDSSSYNEQFFGPGTRLTVL.

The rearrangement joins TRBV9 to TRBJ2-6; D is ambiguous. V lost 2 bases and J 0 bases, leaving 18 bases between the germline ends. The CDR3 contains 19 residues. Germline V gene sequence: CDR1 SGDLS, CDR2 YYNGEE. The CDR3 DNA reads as TGTGCCAGCAGCGTCGACGGGTGGTGGCTTTTCTCTGGGGCCAACGTCCTGACTTTC. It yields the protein CASSVDGWWLFSGANVLTF. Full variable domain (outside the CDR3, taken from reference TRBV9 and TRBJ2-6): DSGVTQTPKHLITATGQRVTLRCSPRSGDLSVYWYQQSLDQGLQFLIQYYNGEERAKGNILERFSAQQFPDLHSELNLSSLELGDSALYFCASSVDGWWLFSGANVLTFGAGSRLTVL.

The CDR3 region is CASSRLVQQNTGELFF. The DNA of the CDR3 is TGTGCCAGCAGCCGACTGGTACAGCAGAACACCGGGGAGCTGTTTTTT. J is TRBJ2-2 and V is TRBV7-9; D is uncertain. This CDR3 contains 16 residues. Between the trimmed V and J ends, which lost 5 bases and 1 base, there was a span of 14 bases. In germline, CDR1 is SEHNR, CDR2 FQNEAQ (reference sequence).

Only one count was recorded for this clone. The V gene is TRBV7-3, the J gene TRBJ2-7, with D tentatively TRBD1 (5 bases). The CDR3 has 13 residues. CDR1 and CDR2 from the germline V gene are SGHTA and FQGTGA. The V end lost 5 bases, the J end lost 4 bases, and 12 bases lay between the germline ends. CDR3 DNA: TGTGCCAGCAGCGCCCTAAGGGGTTACGAGCAGTACTTC. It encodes CASSALRGYEQYF.

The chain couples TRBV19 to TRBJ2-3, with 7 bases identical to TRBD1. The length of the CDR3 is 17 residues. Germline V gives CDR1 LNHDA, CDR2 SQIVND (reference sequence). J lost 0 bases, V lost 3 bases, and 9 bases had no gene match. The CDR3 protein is CASSIGIGGWSTDTQYF. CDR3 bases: TGTGCCAGTAGTATTGGAATAGGGGGCTGGAGCACAGATACGCAGTATTTT.

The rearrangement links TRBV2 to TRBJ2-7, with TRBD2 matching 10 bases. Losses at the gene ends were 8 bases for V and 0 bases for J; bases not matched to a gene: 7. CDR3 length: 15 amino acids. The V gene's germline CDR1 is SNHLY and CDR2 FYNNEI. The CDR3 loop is CASGTSGKTSYEQYF. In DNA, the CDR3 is TGTGCCAGCGGTACTAGCGGGAAGACCTCCTACGAGCAGTACTTC.

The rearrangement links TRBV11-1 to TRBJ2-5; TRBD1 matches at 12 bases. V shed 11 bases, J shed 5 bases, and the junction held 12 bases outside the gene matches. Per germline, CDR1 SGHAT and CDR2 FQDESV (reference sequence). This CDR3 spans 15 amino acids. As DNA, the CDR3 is TGTGCCTCCCAGAGGGGACAGGGGGCGCAGGAGACCCAGTACTTC. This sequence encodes CASQRGQGAQETQYF.

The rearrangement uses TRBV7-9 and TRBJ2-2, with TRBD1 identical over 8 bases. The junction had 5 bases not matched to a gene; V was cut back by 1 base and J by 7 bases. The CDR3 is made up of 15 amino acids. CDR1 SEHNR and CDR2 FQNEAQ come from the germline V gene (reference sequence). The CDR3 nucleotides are TGTGCCAGCAGCTTAGATACAGGGGGACGCGGGGAGCTGTTTTTT. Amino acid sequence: CASSLDTGGRGELFF.

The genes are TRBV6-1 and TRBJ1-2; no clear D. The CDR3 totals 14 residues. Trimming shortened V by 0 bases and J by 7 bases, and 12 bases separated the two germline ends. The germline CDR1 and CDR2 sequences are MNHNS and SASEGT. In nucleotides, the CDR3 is TGTGCCAGCAGTGAAGCGCCGGTGATGGGTGGCTACACCTTC. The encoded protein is CASSEAPVMGGYTF.